This T cell receptor (beta chain) was sequenced in a study of blood T cell repertoires in COVID-19 (dated by TCRdb to between 2020 and 2021). With regard to the full study: The collaborator samples originated in the United States, Italy and Spain and spanned the acute and convalescent phases of COVID-19. Where HLA class I and class II types were available, the types were taken from metadata supplied by the sample provider, not from assay-based typing. Nearly every sample came with metadata listing a de-identified subject ID, COVID-19 status, age in years and sex. The material from the prospective study consisted of cDNA or gDNA derived from T cells, B-cell-depleted T cells, or PBMCs. Samples came from the ongoing ImmuneRACE study (first 160 participants) plus 1,254 subjects from 6 global collaborators. Subjects who had been exposed to COVID-19, were actively infected with it, or had recovered from it provided the deeply sampled blood TCRbeta repertoires that made up the dataset. The repertoires were released in a freely available public database meant as a resource for research on the immune response to SARS-CoV-2.

Counted from cysteine to phenylalanine, this CDR3 has 18 amino acids. The kept DNA is CDR3 alone, 54 bases in frame from the first base. V and J lose 2 bases and 6 bases, and a span of 22 bases separates them. Looking up the germline V gene yields CDR1 MDHEN and CDR2 SYDVKM. Each collaborating institution followed its own protocols to collect whole blood in K2EDTA tubes. Collaborator samples were shipped for TCRbeta analysis as frozen whole blood, isolated PBMCs, or DNA extracted from either sample type. Turning to this clone: The specificity of this receptor is unknown. Base-call qualities are not available, and no considerably larger clone is one nucleotide away.

Findings and caveats that apply to the study as a whole: The amount of clinical and demographic metadata varied by source and participant and was provided uncurated.

The immunoSEQ Assay, a bias-controlled multiplex PCR, was used to amplify TCRbeta CDR3 regions from genomic DNA. The original methods were these. The number of nucleated cells in each sample was estimated from the amplification of reference gene primers within the assay. Sequence reads were collapsed and filtered to measure the absolute abundance of every unique TCRbeta CDR3 rearrangement. For each sample, productive Simpson clonality was calculated by taking the square root of Simpson's diversity index across productive rearrangements. TCRdb re-hosts the immuneACCESS table, in-frame sequences only. Its copies lack some clones; in the studies checked, an unresolved V gene accounts for under half of them, and the cause for the rest is not known. D and trimming were read from the DNA, whereas the V and J calls and clone size are those reported in that table. This sample gives roughly 61,000 clones in total; more than 70% of them show up just once. Around 4.5% of the sample is held by the ten biggest clonotypes.

Sequencing used peripheral blood. This clonotype was sampled from a man between 40 and 49 years old with active COVID-19. Here the chain combines TRBV28 and TRBJ1-4; TRBD1 could be the D gene, as 5 bases match. The CDR3 reads as follows: CASSLRGVRRGWDEKLFF. In nucleotides, the sequence is TGTGCCAGCAGTTTACGAGGGGTTCGGCGGGGGTGGGATGAAAAACTGTTTTTT.